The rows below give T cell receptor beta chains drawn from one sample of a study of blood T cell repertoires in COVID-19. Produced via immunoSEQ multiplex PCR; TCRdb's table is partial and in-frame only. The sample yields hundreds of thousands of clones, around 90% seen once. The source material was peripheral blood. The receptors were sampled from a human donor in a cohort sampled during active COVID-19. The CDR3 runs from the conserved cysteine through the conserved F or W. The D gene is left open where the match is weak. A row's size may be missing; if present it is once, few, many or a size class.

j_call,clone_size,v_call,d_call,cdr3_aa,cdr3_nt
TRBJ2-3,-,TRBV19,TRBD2,CASRTSGTSTDTQYF,TGTGCCAGTAGAACTAGCGGAACTAGCACAGATACGCAGTATTTT
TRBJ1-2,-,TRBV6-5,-,CASSYLSDWTGGGYTF,TGTGCCAGCAGTTACTTGTCCGACTGGACGGGAGGGGGCTACACCTTC
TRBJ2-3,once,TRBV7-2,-,CASSSRLGGTSTDTQYF,TGTGCCAGCAGCTCCCGACTGGGCGGGACTAGCACAGATACGCAGTATTTT
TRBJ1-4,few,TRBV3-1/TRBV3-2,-,CASSQGLTSYEKLFF,TGTGCCAGCAGCCAAGGTCTGACATCCTACGAAAAACTGTTTTTT
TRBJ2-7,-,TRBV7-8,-,CASSLIRDSYEQYF,TGTGCCAGCAGCCTAATCCGGGATTCCTACGAGCAGTACTTC
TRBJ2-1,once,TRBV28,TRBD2,CASSLSGLAGVPDEQFF,TGTGCCAGCAGTTTGTCGGGACTAGCGGGAGTTCCGGATGAGCAGTTCTTC
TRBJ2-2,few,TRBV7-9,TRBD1,CASVRQGDTGELFF,TGTGCCAGCGTCCGTCAGGGGGACACCGGGGAGCTGTTTTTT
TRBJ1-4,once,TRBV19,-,CASSRGASNEKLFF,TGTGCCAGTAGTCGGGGGGCCAGTAATGAAAAACTGTTTTTT
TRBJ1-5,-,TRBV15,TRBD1,CATSRKTSGGSNQPQHF,TGTGCCACCAGCAGAAAAACCTCAGGGGGGAGCAATCAGCCCCAGCATTTT
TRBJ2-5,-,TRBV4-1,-,CASSPIAPWKTQYF,TGCGCCAGCAGCCCCATAGCCCCGTGGAAGACCCAGTACTTC
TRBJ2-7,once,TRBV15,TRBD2,CATTPGLASYEQYF,TGTGCCACCACTCCGGGACTAGCCTCCTACGAGCAGTACTTC
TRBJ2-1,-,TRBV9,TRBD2,CASSVGLAGSTDNEQFF,TGTGCCAGCAGCGTTGGACTAGCGGGATCAACCGACAATGAGCAGTTCTTC
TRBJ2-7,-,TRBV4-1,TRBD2,CASRLNAGTSGYEQYF,TGCGCCAGCAGACTAAACGCCGGGACTAGCGGCTACGAGCAGTACTTC
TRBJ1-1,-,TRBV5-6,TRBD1,CASSRSPTGTFEAFF,TGTGCCAGCAGCAGAAGTCCGACAGGGACCTTTGAAGCTTTCTTT
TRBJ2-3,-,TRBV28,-,CASSPPGGRTDTQYF,TGTGCCAGCAGTCCCCCCGGAGGCCGCACAGATACGCAGTATTTT
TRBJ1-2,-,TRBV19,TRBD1,CASSTGTGGYGYTF,TGTGCCAGTAGCACCGGGACAGGGGGCTATGGCTACACCTTC
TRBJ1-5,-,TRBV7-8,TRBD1,CASSSRRGVNNQPQHF,TGTGCCAGCAGCTCCCGCAGGGGGGTAAACAATCAGCCCCAGCATTTT
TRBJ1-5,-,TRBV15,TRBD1,CATDRGFGNNQPQHF,TGTGCCACCGACAGGGGGTTTGGAAACAATCAGCCCCAGCATTTT
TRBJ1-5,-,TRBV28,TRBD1,CASSPGGPNQPQHF,TGTGCCAGCAGTCCAGGGGGCCCTAATCAGCCCCAGCATTTT
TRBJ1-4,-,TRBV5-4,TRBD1,CASSVGQNNEKLFF,TGTGCCAGCAGCGTGGGACAGAATAATGAAAAACTGTTTTTT
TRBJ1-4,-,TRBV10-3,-,CAISAGGNEKLFF,TGTGCCATCAGTGCGGGGGGGAATGAAAAACTGTTTTTT
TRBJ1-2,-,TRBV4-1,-,CASSQEGSGYGYTF,TGCGCCAGCAGCCAAGAAGGCAGCGGCTATGGCTACACCTTC
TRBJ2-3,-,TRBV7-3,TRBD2,CASSTAGGTDTQYF,TGTGCCAGCAGCACAGCGGGGGGCACAGATACGCAGTATTTT
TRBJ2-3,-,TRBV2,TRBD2,CASSELAGGPDTQYF,TGTGCCAGCAGTGAACTAGCGGGAGGACCAGATACGCAGTATTTT
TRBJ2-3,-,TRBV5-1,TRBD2,CASSLDSGRAHGTDTQYF,TGCGCCAGCAGCTTGGATAGCGGGAGGGCCCACGGCACAGATACGCAGTATTTT
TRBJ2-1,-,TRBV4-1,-,CASSQSPMPLNEQFF,TGCGCCAGCAGCCAATCCCCTATGCCTCTGAATGAGCAGTTCTTC
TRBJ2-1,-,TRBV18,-,CASSPGRDYNEQFF,TGTGCCAGCTCCCCCGGGAGAGACTACAATGAGCAGTTCTTC
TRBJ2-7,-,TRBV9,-,CASSAGGFSYEQYF,TGTGCCAGCAGCGCCGGAGGGTTCTCCTACGAGCAGTACTTC
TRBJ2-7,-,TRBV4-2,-,CASSQEVRVETEQYF,TGTGCCAGCAGCCAAGAGGTCAGGGTTGAGACCGAGCAGTACTTC
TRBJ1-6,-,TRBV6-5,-,CASRDSLYEGSPLHF,TGTGCCAGCAGGGACAGTCTTTATGAAGGTTCACCCCTCCACTTT
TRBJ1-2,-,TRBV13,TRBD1,CASSARDRGGYTF,TGTGCCAGCAGCGCCCGGGACAGGGGTGGCTACACCTTC
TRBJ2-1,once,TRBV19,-,CASSAQGYNEQFF,TGTGCCAGTAGTGCTCAGGGATACAATGAGCAGTTCTTC